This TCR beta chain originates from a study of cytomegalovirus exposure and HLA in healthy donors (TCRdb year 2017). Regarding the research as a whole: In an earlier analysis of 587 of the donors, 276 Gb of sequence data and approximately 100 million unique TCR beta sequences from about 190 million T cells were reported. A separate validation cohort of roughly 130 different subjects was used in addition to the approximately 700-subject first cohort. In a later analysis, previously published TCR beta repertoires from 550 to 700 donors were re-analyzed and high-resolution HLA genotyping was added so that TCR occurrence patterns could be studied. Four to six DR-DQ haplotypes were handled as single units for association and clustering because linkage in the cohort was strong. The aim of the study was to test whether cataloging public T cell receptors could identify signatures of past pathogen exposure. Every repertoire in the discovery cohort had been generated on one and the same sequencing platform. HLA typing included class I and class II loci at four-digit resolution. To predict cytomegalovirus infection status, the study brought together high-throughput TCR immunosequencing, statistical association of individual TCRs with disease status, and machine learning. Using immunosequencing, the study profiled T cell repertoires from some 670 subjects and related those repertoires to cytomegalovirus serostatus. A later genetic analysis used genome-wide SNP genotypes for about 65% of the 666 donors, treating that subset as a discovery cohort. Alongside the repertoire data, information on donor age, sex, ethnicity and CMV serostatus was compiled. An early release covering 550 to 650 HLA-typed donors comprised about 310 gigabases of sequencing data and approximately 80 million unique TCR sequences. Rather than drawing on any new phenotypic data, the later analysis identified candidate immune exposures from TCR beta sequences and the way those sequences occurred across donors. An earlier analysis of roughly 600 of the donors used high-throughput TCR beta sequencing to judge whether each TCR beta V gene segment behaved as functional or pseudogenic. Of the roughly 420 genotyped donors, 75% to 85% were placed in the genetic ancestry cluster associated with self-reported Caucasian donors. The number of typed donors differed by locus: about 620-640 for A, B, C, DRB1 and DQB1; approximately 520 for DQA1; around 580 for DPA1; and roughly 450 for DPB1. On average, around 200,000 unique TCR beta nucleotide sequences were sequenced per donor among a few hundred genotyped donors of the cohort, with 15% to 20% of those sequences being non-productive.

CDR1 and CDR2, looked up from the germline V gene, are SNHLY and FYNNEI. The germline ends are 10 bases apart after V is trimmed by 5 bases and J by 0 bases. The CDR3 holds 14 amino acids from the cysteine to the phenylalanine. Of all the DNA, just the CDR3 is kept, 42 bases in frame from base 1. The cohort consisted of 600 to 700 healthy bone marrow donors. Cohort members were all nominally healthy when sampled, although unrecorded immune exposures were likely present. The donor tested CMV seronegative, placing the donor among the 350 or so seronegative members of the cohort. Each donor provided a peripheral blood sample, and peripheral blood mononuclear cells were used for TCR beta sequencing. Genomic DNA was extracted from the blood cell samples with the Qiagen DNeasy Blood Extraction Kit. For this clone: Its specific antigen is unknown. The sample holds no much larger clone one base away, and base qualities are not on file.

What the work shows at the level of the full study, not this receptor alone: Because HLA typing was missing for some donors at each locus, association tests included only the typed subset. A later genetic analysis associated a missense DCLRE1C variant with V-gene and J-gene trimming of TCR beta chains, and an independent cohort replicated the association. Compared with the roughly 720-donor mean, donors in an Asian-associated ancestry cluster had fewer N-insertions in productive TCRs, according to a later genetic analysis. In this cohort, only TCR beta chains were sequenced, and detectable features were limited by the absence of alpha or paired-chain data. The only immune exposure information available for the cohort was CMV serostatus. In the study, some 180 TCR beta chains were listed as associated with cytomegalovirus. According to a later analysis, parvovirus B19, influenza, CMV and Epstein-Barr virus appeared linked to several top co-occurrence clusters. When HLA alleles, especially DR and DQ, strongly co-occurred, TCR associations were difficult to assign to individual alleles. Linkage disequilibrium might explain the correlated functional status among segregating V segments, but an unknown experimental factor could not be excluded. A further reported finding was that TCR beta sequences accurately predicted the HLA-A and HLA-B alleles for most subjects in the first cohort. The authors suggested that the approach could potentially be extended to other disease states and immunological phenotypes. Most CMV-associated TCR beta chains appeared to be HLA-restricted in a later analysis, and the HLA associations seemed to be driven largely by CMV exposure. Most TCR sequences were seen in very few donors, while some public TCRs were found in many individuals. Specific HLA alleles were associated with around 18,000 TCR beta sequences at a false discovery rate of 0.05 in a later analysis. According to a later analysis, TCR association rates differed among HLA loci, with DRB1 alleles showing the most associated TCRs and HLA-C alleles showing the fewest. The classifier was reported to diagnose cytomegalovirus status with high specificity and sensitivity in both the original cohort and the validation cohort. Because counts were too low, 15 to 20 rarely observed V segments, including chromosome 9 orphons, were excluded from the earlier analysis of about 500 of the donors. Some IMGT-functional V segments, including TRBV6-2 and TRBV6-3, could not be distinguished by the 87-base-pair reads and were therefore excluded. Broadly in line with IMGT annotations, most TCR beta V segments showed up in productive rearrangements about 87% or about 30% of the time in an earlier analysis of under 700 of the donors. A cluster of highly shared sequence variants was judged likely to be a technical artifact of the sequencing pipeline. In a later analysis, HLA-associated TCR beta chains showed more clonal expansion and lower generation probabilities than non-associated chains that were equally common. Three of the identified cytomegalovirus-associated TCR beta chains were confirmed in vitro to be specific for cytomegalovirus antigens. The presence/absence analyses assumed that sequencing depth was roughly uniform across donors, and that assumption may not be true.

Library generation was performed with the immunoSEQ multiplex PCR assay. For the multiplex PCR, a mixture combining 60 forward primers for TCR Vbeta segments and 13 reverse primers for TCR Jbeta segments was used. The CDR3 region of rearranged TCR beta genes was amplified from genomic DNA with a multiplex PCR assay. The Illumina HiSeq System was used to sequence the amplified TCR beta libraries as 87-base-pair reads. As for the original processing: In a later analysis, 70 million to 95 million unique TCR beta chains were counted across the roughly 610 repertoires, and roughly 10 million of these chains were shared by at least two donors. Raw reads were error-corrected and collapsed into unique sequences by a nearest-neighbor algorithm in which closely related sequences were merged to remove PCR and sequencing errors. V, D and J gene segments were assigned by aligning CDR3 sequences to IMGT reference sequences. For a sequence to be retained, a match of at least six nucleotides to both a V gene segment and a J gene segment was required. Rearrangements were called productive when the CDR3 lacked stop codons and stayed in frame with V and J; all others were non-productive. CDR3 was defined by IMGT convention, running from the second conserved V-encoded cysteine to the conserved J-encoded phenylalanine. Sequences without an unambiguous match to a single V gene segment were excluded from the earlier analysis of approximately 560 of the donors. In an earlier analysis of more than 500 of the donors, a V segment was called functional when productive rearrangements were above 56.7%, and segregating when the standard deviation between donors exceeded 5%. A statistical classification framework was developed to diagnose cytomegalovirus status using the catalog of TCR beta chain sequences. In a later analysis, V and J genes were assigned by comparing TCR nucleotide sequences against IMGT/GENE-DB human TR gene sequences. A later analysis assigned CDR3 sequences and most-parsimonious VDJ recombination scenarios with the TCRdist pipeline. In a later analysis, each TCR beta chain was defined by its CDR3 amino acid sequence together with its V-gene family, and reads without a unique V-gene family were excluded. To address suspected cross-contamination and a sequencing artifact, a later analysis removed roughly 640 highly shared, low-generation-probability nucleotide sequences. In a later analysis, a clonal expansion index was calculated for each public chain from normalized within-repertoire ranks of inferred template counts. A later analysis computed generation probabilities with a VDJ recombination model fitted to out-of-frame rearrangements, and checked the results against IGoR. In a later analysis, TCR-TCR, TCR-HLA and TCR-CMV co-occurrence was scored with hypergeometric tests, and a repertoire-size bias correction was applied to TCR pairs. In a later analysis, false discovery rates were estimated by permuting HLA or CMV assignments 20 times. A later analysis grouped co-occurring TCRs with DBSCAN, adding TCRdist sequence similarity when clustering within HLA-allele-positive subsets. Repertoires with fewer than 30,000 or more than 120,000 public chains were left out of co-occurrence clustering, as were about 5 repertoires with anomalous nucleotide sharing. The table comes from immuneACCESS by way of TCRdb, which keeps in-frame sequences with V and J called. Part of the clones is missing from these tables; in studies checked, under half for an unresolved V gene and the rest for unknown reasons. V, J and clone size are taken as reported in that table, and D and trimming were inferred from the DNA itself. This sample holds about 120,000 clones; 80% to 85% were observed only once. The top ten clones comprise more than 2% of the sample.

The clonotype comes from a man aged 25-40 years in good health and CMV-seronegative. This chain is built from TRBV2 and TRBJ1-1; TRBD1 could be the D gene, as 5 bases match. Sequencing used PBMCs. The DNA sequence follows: TGTGCCAGCAGTCTGACAGCGATGAACACTGAAGCTTTCTTT. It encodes CASSLTAMNTEAFF.